These 19 T cell receptor beta chains were sequenced from one sample in a study of early T cells in non-severe SARS-CoV-2 infection. TCRdb called the 5' RACE reads again in MiXCR, with one record for every CDR3 protein. The sample carries over 85,000 distinct CDR3 sequences, roughly 17% recorded once. Specimen: whole blood. These receptors were collected from an adult who was a healthcare worker with PCR-confirmed SARS-CoV-2 infection or an uninfected control (not recorded which).

The chain combines TRBV27 with TRBJ2-4; D perhaps matches TRBD1 (5 bases). Per the germline V gene, CDR1 is MNHEY and CDR2 is SMNVEV (reference sequence). Trimming pared 4 bases from V and 0 bases from J, leaving 16 bases between. The length of the CDR3 is 17 residues. The CDR3 loop is CASSSRGRLLAKNIQYF. The CDR3 coding sequence is TGTGCCAGCAGTTCTAGGGGCCGGCTACTAGCCAAAAACATTCAGTACTTC.

This clonotype turned up a few times. This chain links TRBV9 with TRBJ2-1; 12 nucleotides match TRBD2. With 3 bases clipped from V and 4 bases from J, the junction kept 2 bases outside the gene matches. Germline V gives CDR1 SGDLS, CDR2 YYNGEE. The length of the CDR3 is 15 residues. The CDR3, as DNA: TGTGCCAGCAGCGCCGGACTAGCGGGATACAATGAGCAGTTCTTC. It is translated as CASSAGLAGYNEQFF.

This clonotype has only a few counts. The V and J genes are TRBV29-1 and TRBJ1-2, with D uncertain. This CDR3 comprises 11 residues. The ends were cut back, 1 base at V and 7 bases at J, with 7 bases in the middle. Germline V lookup: CDR1 SQVTM, CDR2 ANQGSEA. CDR3 region: CSVEGKGGYTF. In DNA form, the CDR3 reads TGCAGCGTTGAAGGGAAGGGTGGCTACACCTTC. Full variable domain (missing parts from reference TRBV29-1 and TRBJ1-2): SAVISQKPSRDICQRGTSLTIQCQVDSQVTMMFWYRQQPGQSLTLIATANQGSEATYESGFVIDKFPISRPNLTFSTLTVSNMSPEDSSIYLCSVEGKGGYTFGSGTRLTVV.

V is TRBV12-3 or TRBV12-4 and J is TRBJ2-7; possibly TRBD2 for D (6 bases). The ends were cut back, 3 bases at V and 3 bases at J, with 15 bases in the middle. The CDR3 covers 15 residues. The chain's CDR3 is CASSFGGARNYEQYF. CDR3 DNA: TGTGCCAGCAGTTTTGGAGGGGCTAGGAACTACGAGCAGTACTTC.

This sequence joins TRBV27 and TRBJ1-5; weak D call: TRBD1 (6 bases). The CDR3 consists of 13 residues. The ends were cut back, 2 bases at V and 5 bases at J, with 7 bases in the middle. CDR1 and CDR2 from the germline V gene are MNHEY and SMNVEV (reference sequence). The CDR3 DNA reads as TGTGCCAGCAGTTTAAACAGGGATCAGCCCCAGCATTTT. This encodes CASSLNRDQPQHF.

CDR3 bases: TGCAGTGCCCAGCCGGGACACACGGACCCAGATACGCAGTATTTT. It yields the protein CSAQPGHTDPDTQYF. This chain joins TRBV20-1 and TRBJ2-3; maybe TRBD1 (6 bases). The CDR3 length is 15 residues. The germline V gene has CDR1 DFQATT and CDR2 SNEGSKA (reference sequence). Between the trimmed V and J ends, which lost 6 bases and 4 bases, there was a span of 20 bases.

This clonotype came up many times. This chain connects TRBV10-2 to TRBJ2-7, with 9 bases aligning to TRBD2. V lost 3 bases to trimming and J lost 5 bases; unmatched junction nucleotides: 5. This CDR3 has 14 residues. The V gene's germline CDR1 is WSHSY and CDR2 SAAADI. The CDR3 spells CASSEWTSVNEQYF. The CDR3 nucleotides read TGCGCCAGCAGTGAATGGACTAGCGTAAACGAGCAGTACTTC.

This clonotype was seen a few times. The chain is built from TRBV6-2 or TRBV6-3 and TRBJ1-5, with TRBD1 matching 12 bases. The length of the CDR3 is 16 residues. V shed 2 bases and J 3 bases; nucleotides not matched to a gene: 2. The germline CDR1 and CDR2 sequences are MNHEY and SVGEGT. Here the CDR3 reads CASSYGTGGINQPQHF. CDR3 DNA sequence: TGTGCCAGCAGTTACGGGACAGGGGGCATCAATCAGCCCCAGCATTTT.

This clonotype was observed at least ten times. This chain links TRBV12-3 or TRBV12-4 with TRBJ1-5, with TRBD1 matching 7 bases. The CDR3 loop spans 16 amino acids. V was pared by 4 bases and J by 0 bases, with 6 bases of the junction left unmatched. The CDR3, as DNA: TGTGCCAGCAGTTCCCCAGGGGGGGGTAGCAATCAGCCCCAGCATTTT. Its protein is CASSSPGGGSNQPQHF.

The chain recombines TRBV20-1 with TRBJ2-7, with 10 bases matching TRBD1. With V trimmed by 7 bases and J by 3 bases, 6 bases remained unmatched. CDR1 is DFQATT, CDR2 SNEGSKA, per germline (reference sequence). This CDR3 spans 13 amino acids. DNA of the CDR3: TGCAGTGTTCCCGGGACAGGGGACTACGAGCAGTACTTC. Translated: CSVPGTGDYEQYF.

V and J are TRBV29-1 and TRBJ2-1, with 10 bases identical to TRBD2. Germline V gene sequence: CDR1 SQVTM, CDR2 ANQGSEA. V trimming: 3 bases; J trimming: 10 bases; junction bases outside the gene matches: 6. The CDR3 contains 13 residues. For the CDR3, the DNA is TGCAGCGTTGAGTCGCTAGCGGGAGACGAGCAGTTCTTC. Translation gives CSVESLAGDEQFF.

V is TRBV6-2 or TRBV6-3 and J is TRBJ2-7; D not resolved. The germline V gene encodes CDR1 MNHEY and CDR2 SVGEGT. The V gene lost 4 bases and the J gene lost 5 bases, with 9 bases spanning the gap. This CDR3 region has 12 residues. The CDR3 region has the DNA TGTGCCAGCAGTTTCCTCTGGGACGAGCAGTACTTC. Its protein is CASSFLWDEQYF.

This clonotype was counted between two and nine times. This chain connects TRBV28 to TRBJ2-7, with 10 bases fitting TRBD2. After removal of 5 bases from V and 6 bases from J, the junction contained 13 bases not matched to a gene. CDR1 is MDHEN and CDR2 is SYDVKM in the germline V gene. The CDR3 contains 16 residues. DNA of the CDR3: TGTGCCAGCAGTCCGAGGACTCTAGCGGGAGTGAGCGAGCAGTACTTC. Its translation: CASSPRTLAGVSEQYF.

In regard to this clonotype: The germline gene is not matched at one end of the junction; a read error may be the cause. The V and J genes are TRBV4-3 and TRBJ2-1, with 9 bases fitting TRBD1. The germline V gene encodes CDR1 LGHNA and CDR2 YSLEER. The CDR3 has 18 amino acids. CDR3 sequence: CASSTGTGNPSSYNEKFF. Here the CDR3 DNA reads TGCGCCAGCTCCACCGGGACAGGGAATCCCAGCTCCTACAATGAGAAGTTCTTC.

The rearrangement uses TRBV5-1 and TRBJ2-2; D not resolved. The germline V gene has CDR1 SGHRS and CDR2 YFSETQ. The CDR3 totals 13 residues. V was trimmed by 0 bases and J by 6 bases, leaving 6 bases between them. In DNA form, the CDR3 reads TGCGCCAGCAGCTTGGGATTTCCCGGGGAGCTGTTTTTT. Translation: CASSLGFPGELFF.

The chain has TRBV20-1 and TRBJ2-5; D remains unclear. This CDR3 comprises 16 residues. Germline loops: CDR1 DFQATT, CDR2 SNEGSKA (reference sequence). Trimming pared 0 bases from V and 1 base from J, leaving 15 bases between. For the CDR3, the DNA is TGCAGTGCTAGAGATCTCCTATCAAACGCCCAAGAGACCCAGTACTTC. This sequence encodes CSARDLLSNAQETQYF.

This clonotype was seen a few times. The chain employs TRBV7-9 and TRBJ2-7; D is unresolved. Trimming stripped 3 bases from V and 6 bases from J, with 12 bases between. Per the germline V gene, CDR1 is SEHNR and CDR2 is FQNEAQ (reference sequence). The CDR3 covers 13 residues. The CDR3 sequence: CASSLDGFGEQYF. The CDR3, as DNA: TGTGCCAGCAGCTTGGACGGCTTCGGCGAGCAGTACTTC.

The rearrangement links TRBV29-1 to TRBJ2-2, with 8 bases fitting TRBD1. V gave up 5 bases and J gave up 7 bases; unmatched junction bases: 6. Germline V gives CDR1 SQVTM, CDR2 ANQGSEA. The CDR3 totals 13 residues. The CDR3 is CSVLQGASGELFF. The CDR3 DNA is TGCAGCGTTCTTCAGGGGGCCAGCGGGGAGCTGTTTTTT.

The genes are TRBV10-3 and TRBJ2-1; 10 positions match TRBD2. Germline lookup yields CDR1 ENHRY and CDR2 SYGVKD. V lost 2 bases to trimming and J lost 8 bases; unmatched junction nucleotides: 9. The CDR3 totals 16 residues. Written as DNA, the CDR3 is TGTGCCATCAGTGAGCCGAGCGGGAGGGCGGATCATGAGCAGTTCTTC. It specifies CAISEPSGRADHEQFF.